The next 28 T cell receptor beta chains were all read from a single sample in a study of blood T cell repertoires in COVID-19. Profiling relied on immunoSEQ multiplex PCR, and the TCRdb table lists in-frame clones only, not all of them. The table has a few hundred thousand clones, around nine tenths seen once; the top ten hold over 0.9%. What was sequenced was PBMCs or T cells enriched from blood (not recorded which). The origin of the receptors is a woman younger than 45 who had been exposed to COVID-19.

The rearrangement uses TRBV25-1 and TRBJ1-1; D unclear. The CDR3 runs 15 residues. V was pared by 2 bases and J by 5 bases, with 15 bases between. Germline CDR1 reads MGHDK; CDR2 reads SYGVNS. The CDR3 DNA reads as TGTGCCAGCAGTGAACGGGGAAACCGGGAGACTGAAGCTTTCTTT. As protein: CASSERGNRETEAFF.

The chain uses TRBV10-3 and TRBJ1-4; a possible D gene is TRBD1 (5 bases). Germline loops: CDR1 ENHRY, CDR2 SYGVKD. CDR3 size: 18 residues. Trimming took 4 bases from V and 1 from J, leaving 19 bases between them. This CDR3 is CAISGGRPDGRTNEKLFF. The DNA of the CDR3 is TGTGCCATCAGTGGGGGCAGGCCGGATGGTCGAACTAATGAAAAACTGTTTTTT.

The count of this clone is one. J is TRBJ2-1 and V is TRBV3-1 (or the pseudogene TRBV3-2); 10 positions agree with TRBD2. Trimming removed 0 bases from V and 7 bases from J; junction bases left unmatched: 24. The CDR3 contains 22 residues. The germline gives CDR1 LGHDT, CDR2 YNNKEL (reference sequence). CDR3 sequence (DNA): TGTGCCAGCAGCCAAGATCCCACCCCTCCCCTGGGGCTAGCGGGAGTTGTAAATGAGCAGTTCTTC. Amino acid sequence: CASSQDPTPPLGLAGVVNEQFF.

The rearrangement uses TRBV4-2 and TRBJ1-1; TRBD1 matches 8 bases. The CDR3 extends over 15 amino acids. Germline CDR1 and CDR2: LGHNA and YNFKEQ. J was trimmed by 3 bases and V by 4 bases; bases with no gene match: 7. CDR3 nucleotides: TGTGCCAGCAGCCTACTACAGGGGGTAGACACTGAAGCTTTCTTT. Amino acid sequence: CASSLLQGVDTEAFF.

The chain has TRBV7-2 and TRBJ2-1, with D unresolved. Per germline, CDR1 SGHTA and CDR2 FQGNSA. The CDR3 length is 14 residues. V was trimmed by 9 bases and J by 3 bases, leaving 15 bases between them. This CDR3 reads CASSPGFYYNEQFF. CDR3 coding DNA: TGTGCCAGTTCCCCGGGTTTCTACTACAATGAGCAGTTCTTC.

For the CDR3, the DNA is TGTGCCAGCAGTCGCACCGGGCAGGGCTACGAGCAGTACTTC. Its protein is CASSRTGQGYEQYF. This chain joins TRBV9 and TRBJ2-7, with D possibly TRBD1 on 5 matching bases. The germline V gene encodes CDR1 SGDLS and CDR2 YYNGEE. Trimming removed 5 bases from V and 3 bases from J, with 15 bases in between. The CDR3 totals 14 residues.

This sequence joins TRBV11-3 and TRBJ1-1; 12 nucleotides agree with TRBD1. Germline trimming cut 5 bases from V and 1 base from J; bases unmatched to any gene: 14. The CDR3 runs 19 residues. The germline CDR1 and CDR2 sequences are SGHNT and YENEEA. CDR3 sequence (DNA): TGTGCCAGCAGCCACTCCGGGACAGGGGGCAACTTTTGGAACACTGAAGCTTTCTTT. This codes for CASSHSGTGGNFWNTEAFF.

The table lists this clone with a few counts. The V and J genes are TRBV6-5 and TRBJ2-7, with TRBD2 as a possible D gene (7 bases). Germline values: CDR1 MNHEY, CDR2 SVGAGI. CDR3 size: 15 residues. The V end lost 6 bases, the J end lost 2 bases, and 17 bases lay between the germline ends. The CDR3, as DNA: TGTGCCAGCAGCCTAGGGCGGGGGCTTACCTACGAGCAGTACTTC. Translation gives CASSLGRGLTYEQYF.

This rearrangement joins TRBV7-6 to TRBJ2-7; D is undetermined. From germline, CDR1 is SGHVS and CDR2 FNYEAQ. The CDR3 consists of 13 residues. Trimming took off 1 base at V and 5 bases at J, with 9 bases between the two ends. CDR3 protein: CASSLVGPNEQYF. CDR3 in DNA: TGTGCCAGCAGCTTAGTTGGCCCCAACGAGCAGTACTTC.

The chain combines TRBV7-8 with TRBJ2-5, with D possibly matching TRBD1 (6 bases). Germline assignment: CDR1 SGHVS and CDR2 FQNEAQ. With 5 bases removed from V and 0 bases from J, the gap between germline ends came to 16 bases. This CDR3 comprises 16 residues. The DNA of the CDR3 is TGTGCCAGCAGCGTGACCGGGACACAGTACCAAGAGACCCAGTACTTC. Its protein is CASSVTGTQYQETQYF.

Here the CDR3 DNA reads TGTGCCAGCTCACCAGCCTCGACAGGGGGCAGTCTTCGAATCCAAGAGACCCAGTACTTC. Its protein product is CASSPASTGGSLRIQETQYF. The rearrangement joins TRBV18 to TRBJ2-5; TRBD1 agrees at 10 bases. V shed 2 bases, J shed 1 base, and the junction held 16 bases outside the gene matches. The V gene's germline CDR1 is KGHSH and CDR2 LQKENI. The CDR3 is made up of 20 amino acids. The variable domain in full, completed from reference TRBV18 and TRBJ2-5, reads NAGVMQNPRHLVRRRGQEARLRCSPMKGHSHVYWYRQLPEEGLKFMVYLQKENIIDESGMPKERFSAEFPKEGPSILRIQQVVRGDSAAYFCASSPASTGGSLRIQETQYFGPGTRLLVL.

This clone has only one observation. This chain connects TRBV5-1 to TRBJ2-5; 7 bases match TRBD2. Germline CDR1 reads SGHRS; CDR2 reads YFSETQ. J lost 9 bases, V lost 4 bases, and 18 bases had no gene match. This CDR3 spans 16 amino acids. The CDR3 DNA reads TGCGCCAGCAGCGATCCCCGGGACTACCCCCTGGGGGCCCAGTACTTC. Amino acid sequence: CASSDPRDYPLGAQYF.

A single count supports this clone. This rearrangement joins TRBV11-3 to TRBJ2-2, with 8 bases aligning to TRBD1. V lost 3 bases, J lost 0 bases, and 12 bases stayed unmatched. Looked up from germline, CDR1 is SGHNT and CDR2 is YENEEA. The CDR3 covers 19 residues. The chain's CDR3 is CASSLPRTGTGANTGELFF. The CDR3, as DNA: TGTGCCAGCAGCTTGCCACGGACCGGGACAGGCGCGAACACCGGGGAGCTGTTTTTT.

The DNA of the CDR3 is TGTGCCAGCAGTTTTAGTGGCGGCTCTGGAAACACCATATATTTT. Protein product: CASSFSGGSGNTIYF. V is TRBV28 and J is TRBJ1-3; no reliable D call. Trimming left V 3 bases short and J 0 bases short, with 9 bases between. Germline lookup yields CDR1 MDHEN and CDR2 SYDVKM. CDR3 size: 15 residues.

The chain carries TRBV5-1 and TRBJ2-7; 13 nucleotides agree with TRBD2. The V gene's germline CDR1 is SGHRS and CDR2 YFSETQ. Losses at the gene ends were 4 bases for V and 6 bases for J; bases not matched to a gene: 7. The CDR3 is made up of 15 amino acids. CDR3 DNA: TGCGCCAGCAGCCTGGTAACTAGCGGGAGGGGCGAGCAGTACTTC. As protein: CASSLVTSGRGEQYF.

The rearrangement joins TRBV27 to TRBJ2-1; 12 nucleotides match TRBD2. The CDR3 has 21 amino acids. J lost 6 bases, V lost 0 bases, and 18 bases had no gene match. Per the germline V gene, CDR1 is MNHEY and CDR2 is SMNVEV (reference sequence). This chain's CDR3 is CASSLSLSTWRGLAGTNEQFF. For the CDR3, the DNA is TGTGCCAGCAGTTTATCGTTGTCGACCTGGCGGGGACTAGCGGGCACCAATGAGCAGTTCTTC.

About this clone itself: This same CDR3 is encoded by further DNA sequences in the sample. The chain uses TRBV12-3 or TRBV12-4 and TRBJ1-3; a possible D gene is TRBD1 (5 bases). This CDR3 comprises 13 residues. Between the trimmed V and J ends, which lost 1 base and 7 bases, there was a span of 8 bases. CDR3 region: CASSLVGGNTIYF. The CDR3 coding sequence is TGTGCCAGCAGTTTAGTGGGGGGGAACACCATATATTTT.

The chain couples TRBV11-2 to TRBJ2-3; D call uncertain. V lost 7 bases to trimming and J lost 0 bases, with 14 bases between them. Germline V gives CDR1 SGHAT, CDR2 FQNNGV. The CDR3 has 15 residues. The CDR3 spells CASNSYPDSTDTQYF. The CDR3 region has the DNA TGTGCCAGCAACTCCTACCCCGATAGCACAGATACGCAGTATTTT.

This sequence joins TRBV25-1 and TRBJ1-2; TRBD1 is a possible D gene (5 bases). Germline V gene data show CDR1 as MGHDK and CDR2 as SYGVNS. V lost 3 bases, J lost 7 bases, and 12 bases lay in between. This CDR3 has 13 amino acids. The CDR3 loop reads CASSDRGVGGYTF. The CDR3 bases are TGTGCCAGCAGTGACCGGGGGGTCGGTGGCTACACCTTC.

V gene TRBV30 combines with J gene TRBJ1-1; 9 bases match TRBD1. V gave up 4 bases and J gave up 3 bases; unmatched junction bases: 6. The CDR3 extends over 14 amino acids. Germline V gives CDR1 GTSNPN, CDR2 SVGIG (reference sequence). The CDR3 sequence: CAWIWRTGDTEAFF. CDR3 nucleotide sequence: TGTGCCTGGATTTGGAGGACAGGGGACACTGAAGCTTTCTTT.

The chain joins TRBV9 to TRBJ1-5; D is unresolved. Germline V gene sequence: CDR1 SGDLS, CDR2 YYNGEE. This CDR3 is 15 amino acids long. Trimming stripped 0 bases from V and 2 bases from J, with 9 bases between. The chain's CDR3 is CASSVGGDRNQPQHF. The CDR3 region has the DNA TGTGCCAGCAGCGTAGGGGGAGATCGCAATCAGCCCCAGCATTTT.

J is TRBJ1-2 and V is TRBV12-3 or TRBV12-4, with D tentatively TRBD1 (5 bases). Deletions cut 4 bases from V and 4 bases from J, with 10 bases between. This CDR3 is 13 amino acids long. The CDR3 region has the DNA TGTGCCAGCAGTTCAGGGTTTGGCTATGGCTACACCTTC. It is translated as CASSSGFGYGYTF.

V is TRBV10-3 and J is TRBJ1-1, with a possible D match to TRBD1 (5 bases). The CDR3 covers 13 residues. The germline V gene has CDR1 ENHRY and CDR2 SYGVKD. V lost 7 bases, J lost 5 bases, and 14 bases lay in between. The CDR3 protein is CAIKGPGGTEAFF. Written as DNA, the CDR3 is TGTGCCATCAAAGGCCCGGGGGGGACTGAAGCTTTCTTT.

The chain joins TRBV28 to TRBJ2-6, with TRBD2 as a possible D gene (7 bases). Looked up from germline, CDR1 is MDHEN and CDR2 is SYDVKM. V lost 7 bases and J lost 3, with 16 bases in between. This CDR3 is 16 amino acids long. The DNA for the CDR3 is TGTGCCAGCATCGACGGGGGGCTAAGTGGGGCCAACGTCCTGACTTTC. This encodes CASIDGGLSGANVLTF.

The V and J genes are TRBV5-6 and TRBJ1-6; D may be TRBD1 (5 bases). The V end was cut by 0 bases, the J end by 6 bases, with 10 bases between. Germline V gives CDR1 SGHDT, CDR2 YYEEEE. CDR3 size: 15 residues. The DNA for the CDR3 is TGTGCCAGCAGCTTGGAGGGGATCCCTAATTCACCCCTCCACTTT. Protein product: CASSLEGIPNSPLHF.

The genes are TRBV27 and TRBJ2-7, with a possible D match to TRBD1 (6 bases). The germline V and J ends were trimmed by 3 bases and 3 bases, with 12 bases remaining between them. The CDR3 is made up of 14 amino acids. The V gene's germline CDR1 is MNHEY and CDR2 SMNVEV (reference sequence). CDR3 coding DNA: TGTGCCAGCAGTTTGGCACAGGGTCGCTACGAGCAGTACTTC. This codes for CASSLAQGRYEQYF.

The chain employs TRBV5-1 and TRBJ2-2; 8 bases line up with TRBD1. The CDR3 is 15 amino acids. In germline, CDR1 is SGHRS, CDR2 YFSETQ. The trim removed 3 bases at V and 5 bases at J, leaving 6 bases unmatched. The DNA of the CDR3 is TGCGCCAGCAGCTCCCAGGGGGCATGGACCGGGGAGCTGTTTTTT. The encoded protein is CASSSQGAWTGELFF.

This clone was found once. This chain connects TRBV18 to TRBJ1-6; tentative D call: TRBD1 (6 bases). V gave up 6 bases and J gave up 7 bases, with 13 bases separating them. CDR3 size: 14 residues. Germline loops: CDR1 KGHSH, CDR2 LQKENI. This CDR3 is CASSTAGDNSPLHF. The DNA of the CDR3 is TGTGCCAGCTCCACGGCAGGGGACAATTCACCCCTCCACTTT.